The 9 T cell receptor beta chains listed next were all sequenced from one sample in a study of T cell responses to AZD1222 COVID-19 vaccine. Generated by immunoSEQ multiplex PCR, the TCRdb table keeps only in-frame clones and is missing some. The sample lists some 140,000 clones, 80% to 95% occurring once. This sample comprised peripheral blood, obtained on day 0 of AZD1222 vaccination. Receptors were obtained from an adult in good health.

The rearrangement links TRBV27 to TRBJ1-1; D perhaps matches TRBD1 (6 bases). Trimming took off 4 bases at V and 5 bases at J, with 14 bases between the two ends. From germline, CDR1 is MNHEY and CDR2 SMNVEV (reference sequence). This CDR3 has 14 residues. The CDR3 protein is CASSYRGGSTEAFF. CDR3 DNA: TGTGCCAGCAGTTACCGAGGGGGGTCTACTGAAGCTTTCTTT.

V is TRBV6-1 and J is TRBJ1-2, with D uncertain. The length of the CDR3 is 16 residues. V was pared by 2 bases and J by 4 bases, with 17 bases between. Germline CDR1 and CDR2: MNHNS and SASEGT. For the CDR3, the DNA is TGTGCCAGCAGTGAAACCCCCGGCAGTCCCAGCTATGGCTACACCTTC. This codes for CASSETPGSPSYGYTF.

This chain connects TRBV27 to TRBJ1-5; D might be TRBD1 (5 bases). Deletions cut 4 bases from V and 11 bases from J, with 15 bases between. Germline CDR1 reads MNHEY; CDR2 reads SMNVEV (reference sequence). The CDR3 is 13 residues long. Here the CDR3 DNA reads TGTGCCAGCAGTTGGGACTCCCATGAGGCCCAGCATTTT. Its protein is CASSWDSHEAQHF.

This clone has a handful of counts. This chain joins TRBV18 and TRBJ2-5, with 8 bases lining up with TRBD1. Germline V gives CDR1 KGHSH, CDR2 LQKENI. There are 14 residues in the CDR3. V shed 3 bases and J 1 base; nucleotides not matched to a gene: 1. The CDR3 sequence: CASSPDRVQETQYF. CDR3 nucleotides: TGTGCCAGCTCACCGGACAGGGTCCAAGAGACCCAGTACTTC.

The CDR3 reads CAIRGTNTEAFF. The CDR3 coding sequence is TGTGCCATCAGGGGGACGAACACTGAAGCTTTCTTT. The chain employs TRBV10-3 and TRBJ1-1, with TRBD1 as a possible D gene (5 bases). There are 12 residues in the CDR3. CDR1 and CDR2 from the germline V gene are ENHRY and SYGVKD. Trimming took 6 bases from V and 1 from J, leaving 6 bases between them.

The rearrangement uses TRBV21-1 and TRBJ2-3. TRBV21-1 is a pseudogene locus. The CDR3 consists of 16 residues. The CDR3 nucleotides read TGTGCCAGCAGCAATGGGACGCACCCAGGTAGGGATACGCAGTATTTT. This sequence encodes CASSNGTHPGRDTQYF.

The V call is TRBV7-2, the J call TRBJ2-3; the match to TRBD2 covers 8 bases. The germline V gene has CDR1 SGHTA and CDR2 FQGNSA. CDR3 length: 16 amino acids. V lost 5 bases to trimming and J lost 9 bases; unmatched junction nucleotides: 16. Here the CDR3 DNA reads TGTGCCAGCAGCCGCCGGGAGGGTCCAGGCCTGGGCACGCAGTATTTT. It codes for CASSRREGPGLGTQYF.

The V call is TRBV10-1, the J call TRBJ2-3; D gene ambiguous. CDR1 is WNHNN and CDR2 is SYGVQD in the germline V gene (reference sequence). CDR3 size: 15 residues. Trimming took 0 bases from V and 0 from J, leaving 7 bases between them. This chain's CDR3 is CASSESLASTDTQYF. The CDR3 bases are TGCGCCAGCAGTGAGTCCTTGGCAAGCACAGATACGCAGTATTTT.

The chain is built from TRBV19 and TRBJ2-1; TRBD2 might be the D (6 bases). CDR3 length: 15 residues. Germline-derived CDR1 and CDR2 are LNHDA and SQIVND (reference sequence). The germline V and J ends were trimmed by 4 bases and 4 bases, with 14 bases remaining between them. In DNA, the CDR3 is TGTGCCAGTAGTACCGGGGAGGTTACTTACAATGAGCAGTTCTTC. Residues: CASSTGEVTYNEQFF.